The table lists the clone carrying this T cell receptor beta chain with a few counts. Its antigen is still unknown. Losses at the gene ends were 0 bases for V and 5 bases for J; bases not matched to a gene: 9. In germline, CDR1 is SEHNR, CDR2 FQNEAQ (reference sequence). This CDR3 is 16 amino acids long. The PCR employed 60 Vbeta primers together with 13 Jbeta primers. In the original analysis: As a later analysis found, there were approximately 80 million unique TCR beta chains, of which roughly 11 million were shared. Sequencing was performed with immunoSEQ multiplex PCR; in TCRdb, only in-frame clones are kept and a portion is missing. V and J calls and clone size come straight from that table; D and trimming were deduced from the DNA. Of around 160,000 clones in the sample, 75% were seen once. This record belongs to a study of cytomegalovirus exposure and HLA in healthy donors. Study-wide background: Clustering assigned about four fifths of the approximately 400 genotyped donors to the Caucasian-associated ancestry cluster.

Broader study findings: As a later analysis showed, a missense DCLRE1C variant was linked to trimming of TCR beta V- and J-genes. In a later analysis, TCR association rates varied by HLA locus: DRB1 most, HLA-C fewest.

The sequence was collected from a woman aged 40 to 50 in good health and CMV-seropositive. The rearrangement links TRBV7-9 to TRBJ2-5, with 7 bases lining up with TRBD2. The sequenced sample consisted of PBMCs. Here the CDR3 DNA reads TGTGCCAGCAGCTTAGCGAGGATGGGGGAGGGCGAGACCCAGTACTTC. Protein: CASSLARMGEGETQYF. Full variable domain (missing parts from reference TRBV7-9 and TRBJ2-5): DTGVSQNPRHKITKRGQNVTFRCDPISEHNRLYWYRQTLGQGPEFLTYFQNEAQLEKSRLLSDRFSAERPKGSFSTLEIQRTEQGDSAMYLCASSLARMGEGETQYFGPGTRLLVL.